This T cell receptor beta chain is from a study of T cells in Graves' hyperthyroidism and ophthalmopathy. Across the study: Upon initial diagnosis and before any treatment, peripheral blood was collected.

TCR beta CDR3 regions were amplified from RNA. TCR CDR3 underwent first-round RT-PCR with the HTBI primer set. TCRdb reanalysed the multiplex PCR reads using MiXCR and keeps one entry per CDR3 protein. The repertoire holds hundreds of thousands of distinct CDR3 sequences, with approximately 14% as singletons. Newly diagnosed patients aged 18 to 65 had hyperthyroidism of under 2 months' duration. The PBMCs were taken from approximately 9.7 ml of fresh peripheral blood. The junction had 2 bases not matched to a gene; V was cut back by 4 bases and J by 2 bases. Germline CDR1 MNHEY, CDR2 SVGEGT. There are 14 residues in the CDR3. At least ten counts were recorded for this clonotype.

The sample comprised blood. This receptor was identified in a woman aged 18-29 years with Graves' hyperthyroidism. The rearrangement joins TRBV6-2 or TRBV6-3 to TRBJ2-7; 10 nucleotides align to TRBD2. The CDR3 DNA reads as TGTGCCAGCAGTTCTAGCGGGAGCCCCTACGAGCAGTACTTC. It translates to CASSSSGSPYEQYF.